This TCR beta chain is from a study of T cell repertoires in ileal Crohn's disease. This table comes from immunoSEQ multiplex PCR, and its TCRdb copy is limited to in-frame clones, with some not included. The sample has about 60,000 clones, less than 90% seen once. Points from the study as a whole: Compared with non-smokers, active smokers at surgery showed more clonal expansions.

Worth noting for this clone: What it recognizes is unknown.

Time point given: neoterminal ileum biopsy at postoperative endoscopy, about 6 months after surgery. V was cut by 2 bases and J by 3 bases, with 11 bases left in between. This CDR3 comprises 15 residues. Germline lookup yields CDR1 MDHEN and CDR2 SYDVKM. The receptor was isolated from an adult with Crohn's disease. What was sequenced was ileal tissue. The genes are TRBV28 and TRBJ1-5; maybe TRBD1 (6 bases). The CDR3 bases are TGTGCCAGCAGTTTAAGTCAGGGGCCCAATCAGCCCCAGCATTTT. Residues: CASSLSQGPNQPQHF.